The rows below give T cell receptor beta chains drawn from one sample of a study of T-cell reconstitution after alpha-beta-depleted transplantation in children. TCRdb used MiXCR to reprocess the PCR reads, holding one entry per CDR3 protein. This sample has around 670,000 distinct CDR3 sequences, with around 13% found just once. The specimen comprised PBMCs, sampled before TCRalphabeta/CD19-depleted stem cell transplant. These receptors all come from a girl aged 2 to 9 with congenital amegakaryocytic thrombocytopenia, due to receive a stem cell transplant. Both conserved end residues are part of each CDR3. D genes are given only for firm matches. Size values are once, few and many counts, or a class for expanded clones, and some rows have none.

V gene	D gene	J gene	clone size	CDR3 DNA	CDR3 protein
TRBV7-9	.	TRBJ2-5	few	TGTGCCAGCAGCTTAACGGGTTTGACCCAGTACTTC	CASSLTGLTQYF
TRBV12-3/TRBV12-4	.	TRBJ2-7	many	TGTGCCAGCAGTTATTACTTCGTCGAGCAGTACTTC	CASSYYFVEQYF
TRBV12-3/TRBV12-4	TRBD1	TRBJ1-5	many	TGTGCCAGCAGTTTCACCCCCCGGACAGGATTTAGCAATCAGCCCCAGCATTTT	CASSFTPRTGFSNQPQHF
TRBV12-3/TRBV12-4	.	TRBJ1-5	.	TGTGCCAGCAGTTTAAGAGAAGGTTATCAGCCCCAGCATTTT	CASSLREGYQPQHF
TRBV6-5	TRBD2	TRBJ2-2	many	TGTGCCAGCAGTTTTCTAGCGGGAGAGAGCACCGGGGAGCTGTTTTTT	CASSFLAGESTGELFF
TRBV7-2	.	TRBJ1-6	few	TGTGCCAGCAGCCGAGTCACAAGCTCCTATAATTCACCCCTCCACTTT	CASSRVTSSYNSPLHF
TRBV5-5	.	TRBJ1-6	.	TGTGCCAGCAGCCTAAGGAGGGCGACCAATTCACCCCTCCACTTT	CASSLRRATNSPLHF
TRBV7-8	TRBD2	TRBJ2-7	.	TGTCCCAGCAGCCCCATAACGACTAGCGGGAGCTACGAGCAGTACTTC	CPSSPITTSGSYEQYF
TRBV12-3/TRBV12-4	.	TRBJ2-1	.	TGTGCCAGCAGTGTAGCACTTTGGCAGTTCTTC	CASSVALWQFF
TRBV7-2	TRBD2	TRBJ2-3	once	TGTGCCAGCTGCTTTCCACTAGCGGGAGGATCAACAGATACGCAGTATTTT	CASCFPLAGGSTDTQYF
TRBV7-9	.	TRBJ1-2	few	TGTGCCAGCAGCTTAGGGGGAGCCCTCCACTATGGCTACACCTTC	CASSLGGALHYGYTF
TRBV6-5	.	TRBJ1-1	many	TGTGCCAGCAGTTACTCCGGAAGACACACTGAAGCTTTCTTT	CASSYSGRHTEAFF
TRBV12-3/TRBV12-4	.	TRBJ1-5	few	TGTGCCAGCAGTTATACTCGGCAGGGTCAGCCCCAGCATTTT	CASSYTRQGQPQHF
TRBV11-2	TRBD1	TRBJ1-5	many	TGTGCCAGCAGCTTAGCAGGGGGAAGGAGTTGGCCCCAGCATTTT	CASSLAGGRSWPQHF
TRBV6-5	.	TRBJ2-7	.	TGTGCCAGCAGTTACTCGACCCTCATTTACGAGCAGTACTTC	CASSYSTLIYEQYF